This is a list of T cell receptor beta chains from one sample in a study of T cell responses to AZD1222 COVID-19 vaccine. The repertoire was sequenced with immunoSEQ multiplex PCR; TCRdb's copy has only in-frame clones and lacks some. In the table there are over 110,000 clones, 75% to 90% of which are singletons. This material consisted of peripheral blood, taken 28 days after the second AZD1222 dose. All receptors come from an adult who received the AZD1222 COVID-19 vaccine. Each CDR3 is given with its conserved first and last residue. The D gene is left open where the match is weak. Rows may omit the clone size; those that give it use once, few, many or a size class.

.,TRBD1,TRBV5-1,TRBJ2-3,CASSAQGWGSGTDTQYF,TGCGCCAGCAGCGCACAGGGGTGGGGATCGGGCACAGATACGCAGTATTTT
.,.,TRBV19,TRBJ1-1,CASKGQRGTEAFF,TGTGCCAGCAAGGGGCAGAGGGGCACTGAAGCTTTCTTT
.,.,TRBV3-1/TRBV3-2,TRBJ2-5,CASSPPQGYETQYF,TGTGCCAGCAGCCCCCCTCAGGGCTACGAGACCCAGTACTTC
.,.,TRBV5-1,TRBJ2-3,CASSSGLSSTDTQYF,TGCGCCAGCAGCTCGGGACTTTCTAGCACAGATACGCAGTATTTT
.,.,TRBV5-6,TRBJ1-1,CASSLVRATNTEAFF,TGTGCCAGCAGCTTGGTACGGGCGACGAACACTGAAGCTTTCTTT
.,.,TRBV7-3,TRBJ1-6,CASSRDPIETPLHF,TGTGCCAGCAGCCGGGACCCCATCGAGACACCCCTCCACTTT
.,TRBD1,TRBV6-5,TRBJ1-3,CASRPDRVSGNTIYF,TGTGCCAGCAGACCTGACAGGGTCTCTGGAAACACCATATATTTT
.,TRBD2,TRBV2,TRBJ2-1,CASSYPGGSYNEQFF,TGTGCCAGCAGTTACCCCGGGGGGTCCTACAATGAGCAGTTCTTC
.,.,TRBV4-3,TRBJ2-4,CASSQSLGGYIQYF,TGCGCCAGCAGCCAATCTCTAGGGGGATACATTCAGTACTTC
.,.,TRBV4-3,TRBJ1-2,CASSQESRGYYGYTF,TGCGCCAGCAGCCAAGAGTCCAGGGGATACTATGGCTACACCTTC
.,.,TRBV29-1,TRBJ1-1,CSVAPRGVGITEAFF,TGCAGCGTTGCCCCTCGCGGGGTAGGTATCACTGAAGCTTTCTTT
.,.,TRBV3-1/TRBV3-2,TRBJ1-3,CASSLTISGNTIYF,TGTGCCAGCAGCCTGACAATCTCTGGAAACACCATATATTTT
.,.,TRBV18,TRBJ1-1,CASSRDFLNTEAFF,TGTGCCAGCTCACGCGACTTCCTTAACACTGAAGCTTTCTTT
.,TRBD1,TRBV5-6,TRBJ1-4,CASSPDRGQRNEKLFF,TGTGCCAGCAGCCCGGACAGGGGGCAGAGAAATGAAAAACTGTTTTTT
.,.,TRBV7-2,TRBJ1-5,CASSLAGWESQPQHF,TGTGCCAGCAGCTTAGCAGGTTGGGAGAGCCAGCCCCAGCATTTT
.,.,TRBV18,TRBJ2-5,CASSLGRLSQETQYF,TGTGCCAGCTCACTGGGACGGCTATCTCAAGAGACCCAGTACTTC
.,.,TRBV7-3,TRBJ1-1,CASSLRGGSDTEAFF,TGTGCCAGCAGCTTAAGAGGGGGATCGGACACTGAAGCTTTCTTT
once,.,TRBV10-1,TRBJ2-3,CASSEWQTASDTQYF,TGCGCCAGCAGTGAGTGGCAGACCGCATCAGATACGCAGTATTTT
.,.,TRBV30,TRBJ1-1,CAWSGRVNTEAFF,TGTGCCTGGAGTGGGCGGGTGAACACTGAAGCTTTCTTT
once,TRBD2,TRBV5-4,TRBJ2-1,CASSLGLAGSPYNEQFF,TGTGCCAGCAGCCTCGGACTAGCGGGAAGTCCCTACAATGAGCAGTTCTTC
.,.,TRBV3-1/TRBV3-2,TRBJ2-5,CASSQRGAETQYF,TGTGCCAGCAGCCAAAGGGGCGCGGAGACCCAGTACTTC
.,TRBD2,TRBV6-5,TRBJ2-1,CASRWTSGGNEQFF,TGTGCCAGCAGGTGGACTAGCGGGGGTAATGAGCAGTTCTTC
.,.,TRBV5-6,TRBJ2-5,CASSLSLEVETQYF,TGTGCCAGCAGCTTGTCCCTGGAGGTTGAGACCCAGTACTTC
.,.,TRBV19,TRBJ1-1,CACNQGSTEAFF,TGTGCCTGCAACCAGGGGAGCACTGAAGCTTTCTTT
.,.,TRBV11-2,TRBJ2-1,CASSNGNEQFF,TGTGCCAGCAGTAACGGAAATGAGCAGTTCTTC
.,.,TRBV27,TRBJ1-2,CASRGLANYGYTF,TGTGCCAGCAGGGGGTTAGCTAACTATGGCTACACCTTC
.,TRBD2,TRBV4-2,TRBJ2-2,CASSTQLAATNTGELFF,TGTGCCAGCAGCACCCAACTAGCGGCCACGAACACCGGGGAGCTGTTTTTT
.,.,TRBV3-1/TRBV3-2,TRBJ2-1,CASSQLAENNEQFF,TGTGCCAGCAGCCAACTGGCGGAAAACAATGAGCAGTTCTTC
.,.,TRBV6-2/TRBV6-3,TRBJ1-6,CASSLDSENSPLHF,TGTGCCAGCAGTCTGGACAGCGAGAATTCACCCCTCCACTTT
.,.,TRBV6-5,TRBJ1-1,CASSPSGEEAEAFF,TGTGCCAGCAGTCCATCAGGGGAAGAGGCTGAAGCTTTCTTT
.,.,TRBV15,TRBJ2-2,CATSRGILGELFF,TGTGCCACCAGCAGAGGCATCTTGGGGGAGCTGTTTTTT
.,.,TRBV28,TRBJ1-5,CASSSLSGLSNQPQHF,TGTGCCAGCAGTTCCTTAAGTGGTTTGAGTAATCAGCCCCAGCATTTT
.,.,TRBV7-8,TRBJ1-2,CASSLGDVFDGYTF,TGTGCCAGCAGCTTAGGGGACGTATTCGATGGCTACACCTTC
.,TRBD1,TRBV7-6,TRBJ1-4,CASRPTQGLSEKLFF,TGTGCCAGCAGGCCGACACAGGGGCTGAGTGAAAAACTGTTTTTT
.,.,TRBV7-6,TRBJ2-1,CASKGGKNEQFF,TGTGCCAGCAAGGGGGGGAAGAATGAGCAGTTCTTC
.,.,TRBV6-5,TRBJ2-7,CASSRGQYYEQYF,TGTGCCAGCAGTAGAGGACAGTACTACGAGCAGTACTTC
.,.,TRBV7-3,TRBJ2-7,CASSPSHRDKQYF,TGTGCCAGCAGCCCCTCCCACAGGGACAAGCAGTACTTC
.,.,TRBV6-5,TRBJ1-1,CASSYLTEAFF,TGTGCCAGCAGTTACTTAACTGAAGCTTTCTTT
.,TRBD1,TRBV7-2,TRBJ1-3,CASSIRQGSLSGNTIYF,TGTGCCAGCAGCATACGACAGGGTTCCCTCTCTGGAAACACCATATATTTT
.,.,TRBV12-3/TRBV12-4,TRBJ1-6,CASSDRAGPLHF,TGTGCCAGCAGTGACCGGGCTGGGCCCCTCCACTTT
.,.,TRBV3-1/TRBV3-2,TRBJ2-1,CATQPGPGDEQFF,TGTGCCACCCAGCCTGGACCAGGGGATGAGCAGTTCTTC
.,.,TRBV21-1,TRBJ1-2,CASSKATSRGDGYTF,TGTGCCAGCAGCAAAGCGACTAGCAGGGGAGATGGCTACACCTTC
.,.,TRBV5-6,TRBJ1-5,CASSRINQPQHF,TGTGCCAGCAGCAGAATAAATCAGCCCCAGCATTTT
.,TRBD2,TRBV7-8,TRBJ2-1,CASSLEVSGGARLGQFF,TGTGCCAGCAGCTTAGAAGTTAGCGGGGGGGCCCGCTTGGGGCAGTTCTTC
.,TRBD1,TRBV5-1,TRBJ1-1,CASSSTGGPTEAFF,TGCGCCAGCAGTTCCACAGGGGGGCCCACTGAAGCTTTCTTT
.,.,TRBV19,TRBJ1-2,CASSTSRDGANYGYTF,TGTGCCAGTAGTACCAGCCGGGACGGAGCTAACTATGGCTACACCTTC
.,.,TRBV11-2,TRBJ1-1,CASTPRGGDAFF,TGTGCCAGCACCCCGAGGGGAGGGGACGCTTTCTTT
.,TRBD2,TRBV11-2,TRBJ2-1,CASSLPGLAGGGQFF,TGTGCCAGCAGCTTACCGGGACTAGCGGGAGGGGGGCAGTTCTTC
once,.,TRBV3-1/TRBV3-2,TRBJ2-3,CASTRGTGGGTDTQYF,TGTGCCAGCACCCGCGGGACGGGGGGCGGTACAGATACGCAGTATTTT
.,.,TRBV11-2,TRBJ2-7,CASSYAYEQYF,TGTGCCAGCAGCTATGCCTACGAGCAGTACTTC
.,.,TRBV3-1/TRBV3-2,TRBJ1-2,CASSQVSSAHVGGYTF,TGTGCCAGCAGCCAAGTAAGCTCGGCCCATGTAGGAGGCTACACCTTC
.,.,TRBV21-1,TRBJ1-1,CASRTDRTLRNTEAFF,TGTGCCAGCAGAACGGACAGGACGTTAAGGAACACTGAAGCTTTCTTT
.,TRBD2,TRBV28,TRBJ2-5,CASSPGLAGGFTQYF,TGTGCCAGCAGTCCCGGACTAGCGGGGGGCTTTACCCAGTACTTC
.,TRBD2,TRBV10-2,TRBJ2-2,CASSQGLAGGSGELFF,TGCGCCAGCAGTCAAGGACTAGCGGGGGGGTCCGGGGAGCTGTTTTTT
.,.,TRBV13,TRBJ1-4,CASSYSRPGKLFF,TGTGCCAGCAGCTACTCCAGGCCGGGGAAACTGTTTTTT
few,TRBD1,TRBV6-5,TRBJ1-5,CASRRKGTGNQPQHF,TGTGCCAGCAGACGCAAAGGGACAGGAAACCAGCCCCAGCATTTT
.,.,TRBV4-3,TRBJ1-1,CASSPGGTAEAFF,TGCGCCAGCAGCCCCGGGGGGACGGCTGAAGCTTTCTTT